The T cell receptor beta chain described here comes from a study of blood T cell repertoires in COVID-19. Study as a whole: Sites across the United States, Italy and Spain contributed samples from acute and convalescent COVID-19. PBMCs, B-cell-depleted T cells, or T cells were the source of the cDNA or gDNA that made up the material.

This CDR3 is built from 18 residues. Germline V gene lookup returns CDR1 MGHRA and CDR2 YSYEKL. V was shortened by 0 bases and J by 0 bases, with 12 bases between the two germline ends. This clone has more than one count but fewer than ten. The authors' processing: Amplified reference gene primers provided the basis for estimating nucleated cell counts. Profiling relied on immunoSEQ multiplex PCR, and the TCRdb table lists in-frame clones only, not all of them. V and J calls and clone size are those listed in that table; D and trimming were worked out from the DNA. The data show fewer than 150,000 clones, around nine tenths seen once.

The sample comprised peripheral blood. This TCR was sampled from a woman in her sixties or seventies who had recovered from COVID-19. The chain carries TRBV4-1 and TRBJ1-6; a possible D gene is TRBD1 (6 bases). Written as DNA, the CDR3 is TGCGCCAGCAGCCAAGATTTTGACAGGAGCTCCTATAATTCACCCCTCCACTTT. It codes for CASSQDFDRSSYNSPLHF.